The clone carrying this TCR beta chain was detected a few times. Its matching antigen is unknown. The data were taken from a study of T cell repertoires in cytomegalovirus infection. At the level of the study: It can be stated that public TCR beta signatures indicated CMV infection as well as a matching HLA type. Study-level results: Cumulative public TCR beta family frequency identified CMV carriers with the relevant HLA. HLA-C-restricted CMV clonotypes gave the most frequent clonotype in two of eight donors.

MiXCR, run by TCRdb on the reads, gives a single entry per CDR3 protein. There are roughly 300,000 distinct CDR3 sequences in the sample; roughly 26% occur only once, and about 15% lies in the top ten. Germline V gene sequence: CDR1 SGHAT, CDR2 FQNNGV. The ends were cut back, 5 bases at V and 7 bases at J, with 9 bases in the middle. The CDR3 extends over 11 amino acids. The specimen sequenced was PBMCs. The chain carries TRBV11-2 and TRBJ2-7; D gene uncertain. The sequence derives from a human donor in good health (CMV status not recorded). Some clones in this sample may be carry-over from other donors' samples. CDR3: CASSPYQEQYF. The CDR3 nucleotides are TGTGCCAGCAGCCCTTACCAGGAGCAGTACTTC.